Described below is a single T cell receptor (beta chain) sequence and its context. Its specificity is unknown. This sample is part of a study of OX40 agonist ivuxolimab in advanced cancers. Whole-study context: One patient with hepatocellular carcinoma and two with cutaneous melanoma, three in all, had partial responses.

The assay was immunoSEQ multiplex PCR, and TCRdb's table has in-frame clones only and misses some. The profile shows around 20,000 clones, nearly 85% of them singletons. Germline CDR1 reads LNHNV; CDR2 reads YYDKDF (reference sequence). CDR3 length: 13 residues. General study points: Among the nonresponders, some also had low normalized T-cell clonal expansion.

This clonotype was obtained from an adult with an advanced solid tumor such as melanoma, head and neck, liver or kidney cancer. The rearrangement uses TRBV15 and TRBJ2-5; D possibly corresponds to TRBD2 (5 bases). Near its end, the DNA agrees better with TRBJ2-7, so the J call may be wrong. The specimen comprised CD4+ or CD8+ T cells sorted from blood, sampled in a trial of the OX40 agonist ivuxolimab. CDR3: CATSRRGAYEQYF. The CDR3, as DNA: TGTGCCACCAGCAGACGGGGAGCCTACGAGCAGTACTTC.